Listed here are 21 T cell receptor beta chains from one sample, sequenced in a study of response to subunit inactivated influenza vaccine. TCRdb itself ran the RT-PCR reads through MiXCR, one entry per CDR3 protein. The data hold 500,000 to 600,000 distinct CDR3 sequences, with 13% to 15% observed a single time. Sequenced material: PBMCs from blood, taken approximately 13 days after vaccination. Receptors were obtained from a man over 45 who received an inactivated influenza vaccine.

This clonotype was seen a few times. The V gene is TRBV20-1, the J gene TRBJ2-7, with 7 nucleotides matching TRBD1. V lost 6 bases to trimming and J lost 5 bases; unmatched junction nucleotides: 7. CDR3 size: 12 residues. Looked up from germline, CDR1 is DFQATT and CDR2 is SNEGSKA (reference sequence). The chain's CDR3 is CSAHRGRDEQYF. The CDR3 nucleotides read TGCAGTGCCCACAGGGGCCGGGACGAGCAGTACTTC.

In this sample, this clonotype turned up many times. V and J are TRBV7-6 and TRBJ2-2; 11 bases are shared with TRBD1. The length of the CDR3 is 15 residues. CDR1 is SGHVS, CDR2 FNYEAQ, per germline. V shed 6 bases and J 5 bases; nucleotides not matched to a gene: 5. The CDR3 bases are TGTGCCAGCAGGCGGGGACAGGGGGGTACCGGGGAGCTGTTTTTT. This sequence encodes CASRRGQGGTGELFF.

The chain links TRBV25-1 to TRBJ2-1; possible D gene TRBD1, 7 bases. V was trimmed by 0 bases and J by 2 bases, leaving 14 bases between them. CDR1 and CDR2 from the germline V gene are MGHDK and SYGVNS. CDR3 size: 17 residues. The CDR3 region has the DNA TGTGCCAGCAGTGAATATAGGGCGGGACAGACCTACAATGAGCAGTTCTTC. This sequence encodes CASSEYRAGQTYNEQFF.

Only a few counts were recorded for this clonotype. The J gene is TRBJ2-5, the V gene TRBV6-5, with 8 bases fitting TRBD2. CDR3 length: 16 amino acids. The V gene end was trimmed by 1 base and the J gene end by 2 bases; junction bases not matched to a gene: 6. CDR1 and CDR2 from the germline V gene are MNHEY and SVGAGI. The CDR3 sequence is CASSYYYIAGQETQYF. In DNA form, the CDR3 reads TGTGCCAGCAGTTACTATTATATAGCGGGACAAGAGACCCAGTACTTC.

About this clonotype itself: Given a much more abundant clone one base away, this may be a read error. The chain carries TRBV7-3 and TRBJ2-5; 9 bases are shared with TRBD1. V was pared by 0 bases and J by 8 bases, with 10 bases of the junction left unmatched. The germline V gene encodes CDR1 SGHTA and CDR2 FQGTGA. The CDR3 contains 16 residues. CDR3 sequence (DNA): TGTGCCAGCAGCTTAACATCGGGACAGGGAAGAGATACCCAGTACTTC. It codes for CASSLTSGQGRDTQYF.

The gene calls are TRBV7-2 and TRBJ2-7, with D unclear. Per the germline V gene, CDR1 is SGHTA and CDR2 is FQGNSA. The CDR3 runs to 14 residues. V was pared by 1 base and J by 6 bases, with 13 bases between. The CDR3 DNA reads as TGTGCCAGCAGCTTAGTGACTGCGGCTACCGAGCAGTACTTC. Translated, it gives CASSLVTAATEQYF.

This clonotype has a count of ten or more. V gene TRBV5-1 combines with J gene TRBJ2-3, with TRBD1 identical over 10 bases. V shed 0 bases and J 6 bases; nucleotides not matched to a gene: 7. CDR3 length: 16 amino acids. Germline assignment: CDR1 SGHRS and CDR2 YFSETQ. CDR3 in amino acids: CASSLAGQGVVDTQYF. The CDR3 bases are TGCGCCAGCAGCTTGGCCGGACAGGGGGTGGTGGATACGCAGTATTTT.

This clonotype was detected only a few times. The chain is built from TRBV13 and TRBJ2-3; D remains unclear. V lost 4 bases, J lost 5 bases, and 10 bases lay in between. The CDR3 is 13 amino acids. The germline CDR1 and CDR2 sequences are PRHDT and FYEKMQ (reference sequence). DNA of the CDR3: TGTGCCAGCAGCTCCCTTCCCCTAGATACGCAGTATTTT. Protein sequence: CASSSLPLDTQYF.

This chain links TRBV7-2 with TRBJ2-7; 8 bases are shared with TRBD2. V lost 5 bases, J lost 4 bases, and 13 bases stayed unmatched. Germline V gives CDR1 SGHTA, CDR2 FQGNSA. The CDR3 is made up of 16 amino acids. The CDR3 loop reads CASSATERRGEYEQYF. The CDR3 nucleotides are TGTGCCAGCAGCGCAACGGAACGGCGGGGGGAATACGAGCAGTACTTC.

CDR3 DNA: TGCGCCAGCAGTGGGTCAAACCAAGAGACCCAGTACTTC. Translated, it gives CASSGSNQETQYF. This chain uses TRBV5-1 with TRBJ2-5; D is undetermined. Per the germline V gene, CDR1 is SGHRS and CDR2 is YFSETQ. The V end was cut by 5 bases, the J end by 0 bases, with 8 bases between. The CDR3 has 13 amino acids.

The sample holds many counts of this clonotype. The gene calls are TRBV20-1 and TRBJ1-5; D not resolved. CDR1 is DFQATT, CDR2 SNEGSKA, per germline (reference sequence). Trimming removed 4 bases from V and 5 bases from J, with 9 bases in between. CDR3 length: 12 residues. This chain's CDR3 is CSATRMHQPQHF. The CDR3, as DNA: TGCAGTGCTACCCGAATGCATCAGCCCCAGCATTTT.

CDR3 loop: CATSRGTRATGELFF. As DNA, the CDR3 is TGTGCCACCAGCAGGGGGACACGGGCCACCGGGGAGCTGTTTTTT. The chain combines TRBV15 with TRBJ2-2, with a possible D match to TRBD1 (6 bases). V was clipped by 3 bases and J by 4 bases, with 12 bases between them. The germline CDR1 and CDR2 sequences are LNHNV and YYDKDF (reference sequence). CDR3 length equals 15 residues.

The rearrangement links TRBV19 to TRBJ2-1; no firm D call. The V end lost 6 bases, the J end lost 0 bases, and 9 bases lay between the germline ends. CDR3 length: 14 residues. Germline V CDR1 and CDR2: LNHDA, SQIVND (reference sequence). CDR3 sequence: CASSSSYSYNEQFF. CDR3 sequence (DNA): TGTGCCAGTAGCTCCAGTTACTCCTACAATGAGCAGTTCTTC.

This clonotype was observed a handful of times. CDR3 nucleotide sequence: TGTGCCAGCAGTTACTCGGGACAGGGGAGCTATGGCTACACCTTC. It specifies CASSYSGQGSYGYTF. This chain joins TRBV6-5 and TRBJ1-2; 10 nucleotides line up with TRBD1. Per the germline V gene, CDR1 is MNHEY and CDR2 is SVGAGI. V gave up 0 bases and J gave up 4 bases; unmatched junction bases: 2. The CDR3 contains 15 residues.

The gene calls are TRBV25-1 and TRBJ2-1; TRBD2 agrees at 7 bases. J gave up 1 base and V 6 bases, and 0 bases lay outside the gene matches. There are 13 residues in the CDR3. Germline-derived CDR1 and CDR2 are MGHDK and SYGVNS. CDR3 nucleotide sequence: TGTGCCAGCAGGGGGGGGTCCTACAATGAGCAGTTCTTC. Encoded protein: CASRGGSYNEQFF.

This clonotype was seen at least ten times. This rearrangement joins TRBV12-3 or TRBV12-4 to TRBJ2-2; 8 bases line up with TRBD2. Trimming cost V 5 bases and J 9 bases; bases outside gene matches: 8. The CDR3 covers 14 residues. The CDR3 DNA reads TGTGCCAGCAGTAGATCATCTAGCGGGCGGGAGCTGTTTTTT. Its protein product is CASSRSSSGRELFF.

J is TRBJ1-5 and V is TRBV6-4, with D perhaps TRBD1 (6 bases). The V gene's germline CDR1 is MRHNA and CDR2 SNTAGT. CDR3 length: 13 residues. The V end was cut by 5 bases, the J end by 5 bases, with 10 bases between. CDR3 sequence (DNA): TGTGCCAGCAGTCGGACAGTGGATCAGCCCCAGCATTTT. Translating it yields CASSRTVDQPQHF.

This clonotype was seen a handful of times. The chain is built from TRBV5-1 and TRBJ2-5, with TRBD1 as a possible D gene (6 bases). V was clipped by 0 bases and J by 4 bases, with 19 bases between them. This CDR3 comprises 17 residues. The germline V gene encodes CDR1 SGHRS and CDR2 YFSETQ. Here the CDR3 DNA reads TGCGCCAGCAGCTTGGATGGGCGTCCAGGGGCGGTAGAGACCCAGTACTTC. Residues: CASSLDGRPGAVETQYF.

The chain is built from TRBV7-2 and TRBJ2-3; D gene unclear. The CDR3 is made up of 12 amino acids. Germline lookup yields CDR1 SGHTA and CDR2 FQGNSA. V was pared by 8 bases and J by 9 bases, with 15 bases between. The CDR3 DNA reads as TGTGCCAGCGGGAACGGAGCACGCACGCAGTATTTT. Encoded protein: CASGNGARTQYF.

This clonotype was counted many times. V gene TRBV5-6 combines with J gene TRBJ2-2, with D uncertain. Trimming left V 4 bases short and J 4 bases short, with 11 bases between. Germline V gene data show CDR1 as SGHDT and CDR2 as YYEEEE. The CDR3 runs 14 residues. The CDR3 DNA reads TGTGCCAGCAGCCTTGTCTCCGGCACCGGGGAGCTGTTTTTT. Its protein product is CASSLVSGTGELFF.

This clonotype was found a few times. This chain links TRBV20-1 with TRBJ2-7, with TRBD1 identical over 7 bases. V was clipped by 6 bases and J by 2 bases; unmatched bases: 19. The germline CDR1 and CDR2 sequences are DFQATT and SNEGSKA (reference sequence). This CDR3 has 17 residues. For the CDR3, the DNA is TGCAGTGCATGGGAATCCCGGAGTAGGGGGCGTCCCTACGAGCAGTACTTC. Its translation is CSAWESRSRGRPYEQYF.